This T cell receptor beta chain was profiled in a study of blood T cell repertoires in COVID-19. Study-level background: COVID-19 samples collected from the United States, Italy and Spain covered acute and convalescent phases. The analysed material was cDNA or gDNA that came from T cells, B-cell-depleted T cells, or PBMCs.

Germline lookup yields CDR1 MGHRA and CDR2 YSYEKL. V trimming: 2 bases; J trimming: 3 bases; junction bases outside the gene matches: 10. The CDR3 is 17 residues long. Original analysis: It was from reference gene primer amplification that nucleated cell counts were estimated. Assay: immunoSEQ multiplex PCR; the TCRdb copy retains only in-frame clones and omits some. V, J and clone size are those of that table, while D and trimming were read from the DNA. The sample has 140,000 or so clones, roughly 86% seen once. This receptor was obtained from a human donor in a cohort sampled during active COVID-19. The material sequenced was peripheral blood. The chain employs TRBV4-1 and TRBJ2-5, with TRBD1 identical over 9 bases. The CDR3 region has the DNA TGCGCCAGCAGCCAAATCTCCGGGACAGGGTACAAAGAGACCCAGTACTTC. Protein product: CASSQISGTGYKETQYF.